The 15 T cell receptor beta chains in this list originate from one sample, sequenced in a study of a mutant IDH1 vaccine in newly diagnosed glioma. This table comes from immunoSEQ multiplex PCR, and its TCRdb copy is limited to in-frame clones, with some not included. The sample includes tens of thousands of clones, about 85% of them seen just once. No cognate antigen is known for these TCRs. The time point is: week 23, last vaccination. Each dose of the vaccine consisted of 300 ug of mutant IDH1 20-mer peptide, with topical imiquimod. Sequencing was performed on PBMCs, taken from a glioma patient whose treatment included an IDH1 peptide vaccine. The receptors stem from a woman aged 50 to 60 with glioma.

This clone was detected once. The J gene is TRBJ1-1, the V gene TRBV28, with D perhaps TRBD1 (6 bases). Germline CDR1 reads MDHEN; CDR2 reads SYDVKM. The CDR3 loop spans 15 amino acids. With 6 bases removed from V and 4 bases from J, the gap between germline ends came to 18 bases. CDR3 residues: CASSLPGGGRTEAFF. The CDR3 DNA reads as TGTGCCAGCAGCTTACCCGGGGGGGGCCGCACTGAAGCTTTCTTT.

This clone was found once. The chain combines TRBV6-5 with TRBJ1-2; D remains unclear. V was shortened by 8 bases and J by 3 bases, with 7 bases between the two germline ends. The CDR3 is 11 residues long. Germline lookup yields CDR1 MNHEY and CDR2 SVGAGI. Here the CDR3 reads CASSDYYGYTF. The DNA of the CDR3 is TGTGCCAGCTCAGATTACTATGGCTACACCTTC.

The chain combines TRBV11-3 with TRBJ2-7; possibly TRBD1 for D (6 bases). The CDR3 totals 17 residues. Germline CDR1 reads SGHNT; CDR2 reads YENEEA. The V and J ends lost 4 bases and 5 bases respectively, with 24 bases between them. CDR3 in amino acids: CASSSLNPRGLRDEQYF. The CDR3 coding sequence is TGTGCCAGCAGCTCACTCAATCCCAGGGGATTGAGGGACGAGCAGTACTTC.

This chain connects TRBV5-5 to TRBJ1-2, with D perhaps TRBD1 (5 bases). Germline lookup yields CDR1 SGHKS and CDR2 YYEKEE (reference sequence). CDR3 length: 16 amino acids. V was shortened by 0 bases and J by 7 bases, with 19 bases between the two germline ends. The CDR3 sequence is CASSLERDGLGGGYTF. Here the CDR3 DNA reads TGTGCCAGCAGCTTGGAACGGGACGGCCTTGGGGGTGGCTACACCTTC. The full variable domain, rest sourced from reference TRBV5-5 and TRBJ1-2, is DAGVTQSPTHLIKTRGQQVTLRCSPISGHKSVSWYQQVLGQGPQFIFQYYEKEERGRGNFPDRFSARQFPNYSSELNVNALLLGDSALYLCASSLERDGLGGGYTFGSGTRLTVV.

This clone has only one observation. The chain joins TRBV7-9 to TRBJ2-5; D might be TRBD2 (6 bases). The ends were cut back, 7 bases at V and 3 bases at J, with 9 bases in the middle. Germline lookup yields CDR1 SEHNR and CDR2 FQNEAQ (reference sequence). CDR3 length: 12 amino acids. Here the CDR3 DNA reads TGTGCCAGCACTCCGGGGGAAGAGACCCAGTACTTC. It translates to CASTPGEETQYF.

V usage is TRBV6-5 and J usage is TRBJ1-6; D may be TRBD1 (5 bases). V was shortened by 7 bases and J by 8 bases, with 15 bases between the two germline ends. Germline CDR1 reads MNHEY; CDR2 reads SVGAGI. The CDR3 covers 14 residues. The CDR3 region is CASTETVWDSPLHF. DNA for the CDR3: TGTGCCAGCACCGAGACAGTATGGGATTCACCCCTCCACTTT.

The J gene is TRBJ2-7, the V gene TRBV6-5; 8 nucleotides agree with TRBD2. The J segment lost 12 bases and the V segment lost 4 bases, leaving 5 bases of the junction unmatched. This CDR3 contains 11 residues. The germline gives CDR1 MNHEY, CDR2 SVGAGI. The CDR3 loop reads CASSSASGLYF. The CDR3 DNA reads as TGTGCCAGCAGTTCGGCTAGCGGGTTGTACTTC.

This chain uses TRBV7-8 with TRBJ2-1, with a possible D match to TRBD2 (5 bases). There are 12 residues in the CDR3. V dropped 10 bases and J dropped 9 bases, with 16 bases sitting between them. Germline V gene sequence: CDR1 SGHVS, CDR2 FQNEAQ. Here the CDR3 reads CAIRTAYGEQFF. CDR3 nucleotides: TGTGCCATCCGGACTGCGTATGGTGAGCAGTTCTTC.

This clone has only a few counts. The DNA of the CDR3 is TGCGCCAGCAGCTTGGAGGTCAGATCTTACAATGAGCAGTTCTTC. This gives the protein CASSLEVRSYNEQFF. This chain links TRBV5-1 with TRBJ2-1; D uncertain. CDR3 length: 15 residues. With 0 bases removed from V and 4 bases from J, the gap between germline ends came to 11 bases. The germline CDR1 and CDR2 sequences are SGHRS and YFSETQ.

DNA of the CDR3: TGTGCCAGCAGTGAAGGGGGTAGCGGGAGAGATACGCAGTATTTT. Translation gives CASSEGGSGRDTQYF. This rearrangement joins TRBV6-1 to TRBJ2-3; 9 bases fit TRBD2. V shed 1 base and J 5 bases; nucleotides not matched to a gene: 4. This CDR3 spans 15 amino acids. Per germline, CDR1 MNHNS and CDR2 SASEGT.

V usage is TRBV7-9 and J usage is TRBJ2-1, with D unclear. Deletions cut 1 base from V and 5 bases from J, with 6 bases between. Germline CDR1 and CDR2: SEHNR and FQNEAQ (reference sequence). CDR3 length equals 13 residues. The CDR3 is CASSLDTNNEQFF. The CDR3 DNA is TGTGCCAGCAGCTTAGACACAAACAATGAGCAGTTCTTC.

The chain couples TRBV19 to TRBJ1-1; 7 nucleotides match TRBD1. Germline CDR1 LNHDA, CDR2 SQIVND (reference sequence). V gave up 5 bases and J gave up 1 base; unmatched junction bases: 4. The CDR3 consists of 14 residues. Written as DNA, the CDR3 is TGTGCCAGTAGTCCCCGACAGGGGAACACTGAAGCTTTCTTT. It encodes CASSPRQGNTEAFF. Combining the CDR3 with reference TRBV19 and TRBJ1-1 gives the whole variable domain DGGITQSPKYLFRKEGQNVTLSCEQNLNHDAMYWYRQDPGQGLRLIYYSQIVNDFQKGDIAEGYSVSREKKESFPLTVTSAQKNPTAFYLCASSPRQGNTEAFFGQGTRLTVV.

CDR3 DNA sequence: TGCGCCAGCAGCCAAGAAGGGCTCCACCCAGATACGCAGTATTTT. It specifies CASSQEGLHPDTQYF. The chain joins TRBV4-1 to TRBJ2-3; D gene ambiguous. Looked up from germline, CDR1 is MGHRA and CDR2 is YSYEKL. This CDR3 spans 15 amino acids. The V end was cut by 0 bases, the J end by 4 bases, with 11 bases between.

The CDR3 sequence is CASSNESGRKTQYF. In nucleotides, the CDR3 is TGTGCCAGCAGCAATGAGAGCGGGAGAAAGACCCAGTACTTC. J is TRBJ2-5 and V is TRBV21-1; TRBD2, the table's D call, was not compared with the DNA. TRBV21-1 is listed as a pseudogene. This CDR3 is 14 amino acids long.

The V call is TRBV30, the J call TRBJ2-7, with a tentative D call TRBD2 (7 bases). The CDR3 is made up of 12 amino acids. Germline V gene sequence: CDR1 GTSNPN, CDR2 SVGIG (reference sequence). The CDR3 sequence: CVGGGAAYEQYF. The CDR3 bases are TGTGTAGGGGGAGGGGCGGCCTACGAGCAGTACTTC.